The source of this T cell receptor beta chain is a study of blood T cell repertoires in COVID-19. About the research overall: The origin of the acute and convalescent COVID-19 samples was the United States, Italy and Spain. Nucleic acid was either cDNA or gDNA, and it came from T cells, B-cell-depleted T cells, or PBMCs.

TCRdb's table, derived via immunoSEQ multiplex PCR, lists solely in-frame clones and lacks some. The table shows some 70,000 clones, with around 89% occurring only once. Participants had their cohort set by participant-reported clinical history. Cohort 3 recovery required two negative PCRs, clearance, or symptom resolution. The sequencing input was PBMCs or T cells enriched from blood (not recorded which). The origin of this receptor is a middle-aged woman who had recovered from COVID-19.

The CDR3, as DNA: TGTGCCACCAGTGGGGACAGCTACGAGCAGTACTTC. Translation gives CATSGDSYEQYF. The chain links TRBV24-1 to TRBJ2-7; 7 bases align to TRBD1. Per germline, CDR1 KGHDR and CDR2 SFDVKD. This CDR3 has 12 amino acids. V trimming: 5 bases; J trimming: 3 bases; junction bases outside the gene matches: 0.